The 28 T cell receptor beta chains presented below share a single source sample, sequenced in a study of cytomegalovirus exposure and HLA in healthy donors. The PCR was carried out with 60 Vbeta primers and 13 Jbeta primers. Here immunoSEQ multiplex PCR was the method, and the copy in TCRdb shows in-frame clones only, minus some. The sample consists of roughly 180,000 clones, over 80% of them appearing once. The sample comprised PBMCs. The receptors stem from a woman aged 50 to 65 in good health and CMV-seropositive.

This rearrangement joins TRBV7-8 to TRBJ1-2; D possibly corresponds to TRBD1 (5 bases). The CDR3 consists of 14 residues. Trimming removed 1 base from V and 6 bases from J, with 12 bases in between. Germline lookup yields CDR1 SGHVS and CDR2 FQNEAQ. The CDR3 region has the DNA TGTGCCAGCAGCTTAGTAGCAGGGTCGCATGGCTACACCTTC. It is translated as CASSLVAGSHGYTF.

The rearrangement joins TRBV19 to TRBJ2-1; TRBD2 matches 13 bases. Germline lookup yields CDR1 LNHDA and CDR2 SQIVND (reference sequence). J gave up 8 bases and V 9 bases, and 4 bases lay outside the gene matches. The CDR3 is made up of 13 amino acids. CDR3 region: CARRTSGSHEQFF. CDR3 nucleotides: TGTGCCAGGCGGACTAGCGGGAGCCATGAGCAGTTCTTC.

This clone was observed once. The J gene is TRBJ2-7, the V gene TRBV27; 7 nucleotides align to TRBD1. The CDR3 is made up of 14 amino acids. The germline CDR1 and CDR2 sequences are MNHEY and SMNVEV (reference sequence). J gave up 3 bases and V 5 bases, and 7 bases lay outside the gene matches. CDR3 nucleotides: TGTGCCAGCAGTCCTTGGGACAGCCTCTACGAGCAGTACTTC. Protein product: CASSPWDSLYEQYF.

The genes are TRBV28 and TRBJ2-1; D call uncertain. The CDR3 is 13 residues long. Looked up from germline, CDR1 is MDHEN and CDR2 is SYDVKM. V lost 1 base and J lost 7, with 8 bases in between. The CDR3, as DNA: TGTGCCAGCAGTTTATTATTCAGGAATGAGCAGTTCTTC. It codes for CASSLLFRNEQFF.

This chain's CDR3 is CASSLGLNQGGYEQYF. CDR3 nucleotides: TGTGCCAGCAGCTTAGGATTGAACCAGGGGGGCTACGAGCAGTACTTC. This chain joins TRBV7-2 and TRBJ2-7, with D perhaps matching TRBD1 (7 bases). Trimming cost V 1 base and J 3 bases, with 16 bases left between them. CDR3 length: 16 amino acids. From germline, CDR1 is SGHTA and CDR2 FQGNSA.

The chain combines TRBV5-4 with TRBJ2-7, with D possibly matching TRBD1 (5 bases). V lost 3 bases and J lost 1, with 8 bases in between. CDR3 length equals 13 residues. Germline CDR1 reads SGHNT; CDR2 reads YYREEE (reference sequence). This CDR3 reads CASSSGHSYEQYF. The CDR3 nucleotides read TGTGCCAGCAGCTCCGGACATTCCTACGAGCAGTACTTC. The full variable domain, rest sourced from reference TRBV5-4 and TRBJ2-7, is ETGVTQSPTHLIKTRGQQVTLRCSSQSGHNTVSWYQQALGQGPQFIFQYYREEENGRGNFPPRFSGLQFPNYSSELNVNALELDDSALYLCASSSGHSYEQYFGPGTRLTVT.

The V and J genes are TRBV5-4 and TRBJ2-1, with TRBD2 matching over 8 bases. Trimming cost V 2 bases and J 9 bases; bases outside gene matches: 10. CDR3 length: 15 amino acids. The germline CDR1 and CDR2 sequences are SGHNT and YYREEE (reference sequence). The CDR3 here is CASSFGGAGDSEQFF. The CDR3 nucleotides are TGTGCCAGCAGCTTCGGGGGGGCAGGTGATAGTGAGCAGTTCTTC. Supplemented by reference TRBV5-4 and TRBJ2-1, the full variable domain reads ETGVTQSPTHLIKTRGQQVTLRCSSQSGHNTVSWYQQALGQGPQFIFQYYREEENGRGNFPPRFSGLQFPNYSSELNVNALELDDSALYLCASSFGGAGDSEQFFGPGTRLTVL.

The gene calls are TRBV4-3 and TRBJ2-1; D possibly corresponds to TRBD1 (6 bases). Trimming stripped 4 bases from V and 9 bases from J, with 19 bases between. The CDR3 loop spans 15 amino acids. Looked up from germline, CDR1 is LGHNA and CDR2 is YSLEER. This CDR3 is CASSRDLNGGGEQFF. The CDR3 DNA is TGCGCCAGCAGCCGGGACCTTAATGGGGGCGGTGAGCAGTTCTTC.

This clone was picked up a small number of times. J is TRBJ1-1 and V is TRBV19; D ambiguous. The CDR3 runs 14 residues. Germline CDR1 is LNHDA and CDR2 is SQIVND (reference sequence). The V and J ends lost 5 bases and 3 bases respectively, with 13 bases between them. In nucleotides, the CDR3 is TGTGCCAGTAGTGCCAGGTCCGGGGACACTGAAGCTTTCTTT. This encodes CASSARSGDTEAFF.

This chain joins TRBV5-1 and TRBJ2-2; possibly TRBD1 for D (7 bases). CDR1 SGHRS and CDR2 YFSETQ come from the germline V gene. The CDR3 runs to 16 residues. The ends were cut back, 4 bases at V and 6 bases at J, with 19 bases in the middle. The CDR3 is CASSPRLQGRSGELFF. CDR3 sequence (DNA): TGCGCCAGCAGCCCGAGGTTACAGGGGAGGTCCGGGGAGCTGTTTTTT.

The chain uses TRBV5-1 and TRBJ2-3; 7 bases are a match to TRBD1. With 0 bases clipped from V and 2 bases from J, the junction kept 6 bases outside the gene matches. Germline CDR1 reads SGHRS; CDR2 reads YFSETQ. There are 16 residues in the CDR3. The CDR3 DNA sequence: TGCGCCAGCAGCTTGGGGCAGGGGGTTTTCACAGATACGCAGTATTTT. Its translation: CASSLGQGVFTDTQYF.

The table lists this clone with a count of one. The chain carries TRBV28 and TRBJ1-3; D is ambiguous. The CDR3 is made up of 15 amino acids. The V and J ends lost 10 bases and 4 bases respectively, with 20 bases between them. From germline, CDR1 is MDHEN and CDR2 SYDVKM. The CDR3 DNA reads as TGTGCCATCAGGCAAACGGGAGGGCGGGGAAACACCATATATTTT. Protein product: CAIRQTGGRGNTIYF.

The rearrangement joins TRBV4-3 to TRBJ2-5, with D perhaps matching TRBD2 (6 bases). Germline lookup yields CDR1 LGHNA and CDR2 YSLEER. This CDR3 comprises 13 residues. V dropped 4 bases and J dropped 5 bases, with 11 bases sitting between them. DNA for the CDR3: TGCGCCAGCAGCCTGACTAGGTGGGAGACCCAGTACTTC. Amino acids: CASSLTRWETQYF.

The gene calls are TRBV5-1 and TRBJ2-5, with a weak D call TRBD1 (5 bases). CDR3 length equals 14 residues. The germline CDR1 and CDR2 sequences are SGHRS and YFSETQ. Trimming shortened V by 4 bases and J by 1 base, and 11 bases separated the two germline ends. CDR3: CASSPRQTQETQYF. In nucleotides, the CDR3 is TGCGCCAGCAGCCCCCGACAGACCCAAGAGACCCAGTACTTC.

The V call is TRBV14, the J call TRBJ2-5, with D maybe TRBD2 (5 bases). This CDR3 is 15 amino acids long. Trimming pared 2 bases from V and 4 bases from J, leaving 14 bases between. Germline V gene lookup returns CDR1 SGHDN and CDR2 FVKESK. The CDR3: CASSQKDFWTETQYF. The CDR3 nucleotides read TGTGCCAGCAGCCAAAAGGACTTCTGGACAGAGACCCAGTACTTC.

This chain joins TRBV7-8 and TRBJ2-5, with 8 bases that match TRBD2. This CDR3 is 15 amino acids long. Germline lookup yields CDR1 SGHVS and CDR2 FQNEAQ. After removal of 5 bases from V and 2 bases from J, the junction contained 7 bases not matched to a gene. CDR3 in amino acids: CASSTSGGRQETQYF. The CDR3, as DNA: TGTGCCAGCAGCACGTCGGGGGGGCGACAAGAGACCCAGTACTTC.

V usage is TRBV7-2 and J usage is TRBJ2-7; D unclear. Germline V gives CDR1 SGHTA, CDR2 FQGNSA. Trimming stripped 5 bases from V and 2 bases from J, with 13 bases between. The CDR3 consists of 14 residues. CDR3 nucleotides: TGTGCCAGCAGCCCCGTGTCTCCCCCCTACGAGCAGTACTTC. Its translation: CASSPVSPPYEQYF.

The chain has TRBV28 and TRBJ2-1, with D perhaps TRBD1 (6 bases). Germline V CDR1 and CDR2: MDHEN, SYDVKM. Trimming left V 2 bases short and J 2 bases short, with 10 bases between. This CDR3 spans 15 amino acids. The CDR3: CASSLGQTTYNEQFF. The DNA for the CDR3 is TGTGCCAGCAGTTTAGGACAGACTACCTACAATGAGCAGTTCTTC.

The chain links TRBV21-1 to TRBJ2-5; no DNA check was done on the table's D call, TRBD2. The DNA end is more similar to TRBJ2-7, so the J call may be wrong. TRBV21-1 is a documented pseudogene. This CDR3 contains 15 residues. CDR3 amino acids: CASSPRTFPPYEQYF. DNA for the CDR3: TGTGCCAGCAGCCCCCGGACTTTCCCCCCCTACGAGCAGTACTTC.

The chain joins TRBV11-3 to TRBJ2-2; TRBD2 might be the D (6 bases). V was clipped by 5 bases and J by 0 bases, with 16 bases between them. The CDR3 runs 17 residues. The germline CDR1 and CDR2 sequences are SGHNT and YENEEA. The CDR3 loop reads CASSPSAGSANTGELFF. In nucleotides, the CDR3 is TGTGCCAGCAGCCCTTCTGCGGGGTCCGCGAACACCGGGGAGCTGTTTTTT.

As regards this clone: An end of the junction does not agree with germline; a read error may underlie this. The chain combines TRBV7-9 with TRBJ2-7; weak D call: TRBD2 (6 bases). The CDR3 totals 14 residues. The V gene's germline CDR1 is SEHNR and CDR2 FQNEAQ (reference sequence). The CDR3 spells CSSRRTGGEYEQYF. The CDR3, as DNA: TGTTCCAGCAGGCGAACCGGAGGGGAGTACGAGCAGTACTTC. Looking up the rest from reference TRBV7-9 and TRBJ2-7 gives the full variable domain: DTGVSQNPRHKITKRGQNVTFRCDPISEHNRLYWYRQTLGQGPEFLTYFQNEAQLEKSRLLSDRFSAERPKGSFSTLEIQRTEQGDSAMYLCSSRRTGGEYEQYFGPGTRLTVT.

The chain recombines TRBV4-3 with TRBJ2-7; 9 nucleotides match TRBD2. The CDR3 totals 16 residues. CDR1 and CDR2 (germline): LGHNA, YSLEER. V trimming: 0 bases; J trimming: 6 bases; junction bases outside the gene matches: 9. The CDR3 bases are TGCGCCAGCAGCCAAGATTCGGGCGGGAGGGCCGGCGAGCAGTACTTC. Its protein is CASSQDSGGRAGEQYF.

V usage is TRBV28 and J usage is TRBJ2-5; 7 bases line up with TRBD1. The J call may be incorrect, as the DNA end agrees better with TRBJ2-7. The germline V gene has CDR1 MDHEN and CDR2 SYDVKM. The CDR3 runs to 15 residues. The CDR3 protein is CASSLSTGFSYEQYF. CDR3 sequence (DNA): TGTGCCAGCTCCTTGTCGACAGGGTTCTCCTACGAGCAGTACTTC.

The genes are TRBV10-2 and TRBJ2-1, with D possibly being TRBD2 (5 bases). Germline CDR1 is WSHSY and CDR2 is SAAADI. The CDR3 length is 14 residues. Trimming removed 5 bases at V and 8 bases at J, with 16 bases between. The CDR3 region has the DNA TGCGCCAGCAGTCCGTCTAGGCGGGTCGATGAGCAGTTCTTC. This sequence encodes CASSPSRRVDEQFF.

This clone was counted a few times. The chain couples TRBV11-2 to TRBJ2-3; 15 bases are shared with TRBD2. The CDR3 contains 16 residues. CDR1 SGHAT and CDR2 FQNNGV come from the germline V gene. The trim removed 5 bases at V and 3 bases at J, leaving 3 bases unmatched. CDR3 nucleotide sequence: TGTGCCAGCAGCCCGGGGACTAGCGGGGGGACAGATACGCAGTATTTT. Its protein product is CASSPGTSGGTDTQYF.

This chain connects TRBV18 to TRBJ2-7; TRBD1 might be the D (5 bases). Trimming pared 6 bases from V and 3 bases from J, leaving 9 bases between. CDR3 size: 12 residues. Germline values: CDR1 KGHSH, CDR2 LQKENI. CDR3 nucleotide sequence: TGTGCCAGCTCGGTCAGGGACTACGAGCAGTACTTC. Its translation is CASSVRDYEQYF. Full variable domain (rest looked up from reference TRBV18 and TRBJ2-7): NAGVMQNPRHLVRRRGQEARLRCSPMKGHSHVYWYRQLPEEGLKFMVYLQKENIIDESGMPKERFSAEFPKEGPSILRIQQVVRGDSAAYFCASSVRDYEQYFGPGTRLTVT.

This chain joins TRBV5-1 and TRBJ2-5; 11 bases line up with TRBD2. The assigned J gene may be wrong: the sequence end matches TRBJ2-7 better. The CDR3 extends over 14 amino acids. Per the germline V gene, CDR1 is SGHRS and CDR2 is YFSETQ. The CDR3 DNA reads as TGCGCCAGCAGGGGACTAGCGGACTCCTACGAGCAGTACTTC. Protein: CASRGLADSYEQYF.

J is TRBJ2-2 and V is TRBV29-1; TRBD1 aligns across 7 bases. V lost 8 bases and J lost 0; bases outside the gene matches: 3. Germline-derived CDR1 and CDR2 are SQVTM and ANQGSEA. The CDR3 sequence is 13 residues long. The CDR3 spells CSYRGANTGELFF. The DNA for the CDR3 is TGCAGCTACAGGGGCGCGAACACCGGGGAGCTGTTTTTT.